What follows describes a single T cell receptor (beta chain). Germline CDR1 reads SGHRS; CDR2 reads YFSETQ. The CDR3 is 16 amino acids. V was trimmed by 4 bases and J by 1 base, leaving 17 bases between them. TCRdb's copy holds only in-frame clones and misses some; the assay was immunoSEQ multiplex PCR. The sample carries more than 200,000 clones, roughly 90% recorded once. The data originate from a study of blood T cell repertoires in COVID-19. Overall study context: Some COVID-19 samples were acute and others convalescent; all came from the United States, Italy and Spain.

This sequence originates from a human donor in a cohort sampled during active COVID-19. The chain employs TRBV5-1 and TRBJ1-1, with D perhaps TRBD1 (6 bases). Sequenced: peripheral blood. CDR3 sequence reads: CASSPREGGQNTEAFF. In nucleotides, the CDR3 is TGCGCCAGCAGCCCTCGGGAGGGGGGACAGAACACTGAAGCTTTCTTT.